Below are 22 T cell receptor beta chains sequenced from a single sample in a study of shared clonotypes between healthy human individuals. The assay was immunoSEQ multiplex PCR, and TCRdb's table has in-frame clones only and misses some. The sample has more than 1.2 million clones; just under 99% are singletons. The sample was naive CD4+ T cells sorted from blood. The subset was: CD45RA+ positively selected. These receptor sequences come from a man aged 25 to 40 in good health.

The chain employs TRBV7-9 and TRBJ1-2; the D gene is possibly TRBD1 (5 bases). The CDR3 has 18 residues. Deletions cut 4 bases from V and 5 bases from J, with 26 bases between. CDR1 is SEHNR, CDR2 FQNEAQ, per germline (reference sequence). CDR3 residues: CASSYPLRGTGELYGYTF. CDR3 nucleotides: TGTGCCAGCAGCTACCCGCTCCGGGGGACGGGCGAACTTTATGGCTACACCTTC.

This chain uses TRBV28 with TRBJ2-7; D ambiguous. Trimming left V 6 bases short and J 6 bases short, with 15 bases between. The length of the CDR3 is 13 residues. Germline V gene sequence: CDR1 MDHEN, CDR2 SYDVKM. This CDR3 reads CASSRPDTGEQYF. The CDR3 coding sequence is TGTGCCAGCAGCCGGCCCGACACGGGCGAGCAGTACTTC.

The chain has TRBV5-1 and TRBJ2-3; D possibly corresponds to TRBD2 (7 bases). Deletions cut 7 bases from V and 4 bases from J, with 16 bases between. Germline V gene lookup returns CDR1 SGHRS and CDR2 YFSETQ. There are 14 residues in the CDR3. CDR3 amino acids: CASASGGGADTQYF. In DNA form, the CDR3 reads TGCGCCAGCGCGTCTGGGGGGGGCGCAGATACGCAGTATTTT.

The V and J genes are TRBV18 and TRBJ1-1, with 7 bases identical to TRBD1. The CDR3 sequence is 15 residues long. J gave up 6 bases and V 3 bases, and 10 bases lay outside the gene matches. Germline V gives CDR1 KGHSH, CDR2 LQKENI. The CDR3 sequence: CASSPSQGHSAEAFF. CDR3 bases: TGTGCCAGCTCACCGTCACAGGGGCATAGCGCTGAAGCTTTCTTT.

In its sample, this clone was seen once. J is TRBJ2-7 and V is TRBV6-1; 7 bases fit TRBD2. CDR3 length: 12 residues. Germline CDR1 is MNHNS and CDR2 is SASEGT. Trimming removed 7 bases from V and 6 bases from J; junction bases left unmatched: 6. For the CDR3, the DNA is TGTGCCAGCAACAATAGCGGGCGCGAGCAGTACTTC. It yields the protein CASNNSGREQYF.

As concerns this clone: Other DNA sequences from this sample encode an identical CDR3 as well. The V and J genes are TRBV27 and TRBJ1-3; D remains ambiguous. Trimming stripped 2 bases from V and 0 bases from J, with 5 bases between. Germline V gene sequence: CDR1 MNHEY, CDR2 SMNVEV (reference sequence). The CDR3 totals 14 residues. The CDR3 DNA is TGTGCCAGCAGTTTACGCGACTCTGGAAACACCATATATTTT. This encodes CASSLRDSGNTIYF.

The V gene is TRBV11-2, the J gene TRBJ2-1, with 7 bases matching TRBD2. The CDR3 is made up of 14 amino acids. After removal of 0 bases from V and 11 bases from J, the junction contained 7 bases not matched to a gene. The germline V gene encodes CDR1 SGHAT and CDR2 FQNNGV. CDR3 in DNA: TGTGCCAGCAGCTTAGACCCCGGACTAGGCAAGCAGTTCTTC. Translating gives CASSLDPGLGKQFF.

The chain has TRBV11-3 and TRBJ2-1; no reliable D call. The V gene's germline CDR1 is SGHNT and CDR2 YENEEA. This CDR3 contains 16 residues. V was pared by 3 bases and J by 0 bases, with 12 bases between. CDR3 in DNA: TGTGCCAGCAGCTTTTTCGGACGGAGCTCCTACAATGAGCAGTTCTTC. Amino acid sequence: CASSFFGRSSYNEQFF.

The chain carries TRBV29-1 and TRBJ1-2; D not resolved. There are 12 residues in the CDR3. CDR1 and CDR2 from the germline V gene are SQVTM and ANQGSEA. V lost 1 base, J lost 6 bases, and 9 bases lay in between. The CDR3: CSVEVRQDGYTF. In DNA form, the CDR3 reads TGCAGCGTTGAAGTAAGGCAGGATGGCTACACCTTC. The complete variable domain, with remaining parts taken from reference TRBV29-1 and TRBJ1-2, reads SAVISQKPSRDICQRGTSLTIQCQVDSQVTMMFWYRQQPGQSLTLIATANQGSEATYESGFVIDKFPISRPNLTFSTLTVSNMSPEDSSIYLCSVEVRQDGYTFGSGTRLTVV.

Comment on this clone: Other DNA sequences within the sample encode an identical CDR3. The V call is TRBV7-9, the J call TRBJ2-3; D gene unclear. Germline V gene sequence: CDR1 SEHNR, CDR2 FQNEAQ (reference sequence). V was trimmed by 7 bases and J by 3 bases, leaving 14 bases between them. The CDR3 covers 14 residues. The CDR3 nucleotides are TGTGCCAGCAACCCCGGTGGACGGACAGATACGCAGTATTTT. Protein product: CASNPGGRTDTQYF.

This chain connects TRBV6-5 to TRBJ1-3, with D perhaps matching TRBD1 (5 bases). The CDR3 extends over 15 amino acids. The germline CDR1 and CDR2 sequences are MNHEY and SVGAGI. V lost 4 bases and J 6 bases, leaving 16 bases between the germline ends. The CDR3 nucleotides read TGTGCCAGCAGTTTCGAGGGGAAAGCAGTAAACACCATATATTTT. Protein product: CASSFEGKAVNTIYF.

The genes are TRBV9 and TRBJ2-7, with unresolved D. The germline CDR1 and CDR2 sequences are SGDLS and YYNGEE. There are 15 residues in the CDR3. Trimming took off 1 base at V and 2 bases at J, with 13 bases between the two ends. The CDR3 spells CASSVSDAIAYEQYF. The CDR3 DNA is TGTGCCAGCAGCGTATCTGACGCTATAGCCTACGAGCAGTACTTC.

The CDR3 is CASSQGPLFSSYEQYF. DNA of the CDR3: TGCGCCAGCAGCCAAGGCCCCTTATTCAGCTCCTACGAGCAGTACTTC. This sequence joins TRBV4-3 and TRBJ2-7, with D unclear. V was trimmed by 1 base and J by 0 bases, leaving 13 bases between them. Per germline, CDR1 LGHNA and CDR2 YSLEER. The CDR3 is 16 residues long.

The rearrangement uses TRBV7-2 and TRBJ1-2; D ambiguous. This CDR3 contains 14 residues. The germline V gene encodes CDR1 SGHTA and CDR2 FQGNSA. The V gene lost 3 bases and the J gene lost 6 bases, with 14 bases spanning the gap. The CDR3 region has the DNA TGTGCCAGCAGCTTGATAGGTGGTACACATGGCTACACCTTC. Translated: CASSLIGGTHGYTF.

This clone was picked up one time. Here the CDR3 DNA reads TGCGCCAGCAGTGAGTGGACAGGGAATGAGCAGTTCTTC. Amino acid sequence: CASSEWTGNEQFF. The genes are TRBV10-2 and TRBJ2-1; 8 nucleotides align to TRBD1. The trim removed 1 base at V and 7 bases at J, leaving 0 bases unmatched. The CDR3 is 13 residues long. Germline V gene sequence: CDR1 WSHSY, CDR2 SAAADI.

The chain joins TRBV7-3 to TRBJ2-1; D gene unclear. Per germline, CDR1 SGHTA and CDR2 FQGTGA. Trimming took 4 bases from V and 0 from J, leaving 10 bases between them. There are 15 residues in the CDR3. As DNA, the CDR3 is TGTGCCAGCAGCTCCCGCCGGGCCTCCTACAATGAGCAGTTCTTC. It codes for CASSSRRASYNEQFF.

V gene TRBV6-5 combines with J gene TRBJ1-2, with TRBD1 identical over 11 bases. Trimming at V came to 6 bases and at J to 2 bases, leaving 2 bases not matched to a gene. Germline CDR1 reads MNHEY; CDR2 reads SVGAGI. CDR3 length: 14 residues. The CDR3 nucleotides read TGTGCCAGCAGCGGGACAGGGGGGAACTATGGCTACACCTTC. Translated: CASSGTGGNYGYTF.

The CDR3 reads CAISEWKREGLDTGELFF. The CDR3 DNA reads as TGTGCCATCAGTGAGTGGAAGCGGGAGGGCCTGGACACCGGGGAGCTGTTTTTT. V usage is TRBV10-3 and J usage is TRBJ2-2; TRBD2 agrees at 10 bases. The germline CDR1 and CDR2 sequences are ENHRY and SYGVKD. The length of the CDR3 is 18 residues. Trimming removed 1 base from V and 3 bases from J; junction bases left unmatched: 8.

The V call is TRBV7-8, the J call TRBJ2-1; 15 positions match TRBD2. The CDR3 has 17 amino acids. The junction had 6 bases not matched to a gene; V was cut back by 5 bases and J by 4 bases. Germline assignment: CDR1 SGHVS and CDR2 FQNEAQ. In nucleotides, the CDR3 is TGTGCCAGCAGCGACGGACTAGCGGGAGGGCGGTACAATGAGCAGTTCTTC. Translating gives CASSDGLAGGRYNEQFF.

The CDR3 region is CASSQDLVAGQQPQHF. DNA of the CDR3: TGCGCCAGCAGCCAAGATCTCGTGGCAGGGCAGCAGCCCCAGCATTTT. V is TRBV4-3 and J is TRBJ1-5; D might be TRBD1 (5 bases). V lost 0 bases, J lost 7 bases, and 16 bases lay in between. This CDR3 comprises 16 residues. Germline V CDR1 and CDR2: LGHNA, YSLEER.

This rearrangement joins TRBV5-1 to TRBJ1-3; no clear D. Trimming removed 4 bases at V and 4 bases at J, with 9 bases between. The CDR3 is made up of 13 amino acids. CDR1 SGHRS and CDR2 YFSETQ come from the germline V gene. The CDR3 nucleotides are TGCGCCAGCAGCCCGGTAGGGGGAAACACCATATATTTT. Translated, it gives CASSPVGGNTIYF.

CDR3 in amino acids: CASSLVGIAGELFF. CDR3 DNA sequence: TGTGCCAGCAGTTTGGTTGGCATAGCCGGGGAGCTGTTTTTT. The chain links TRBV28 to TRBJ2-2; D is unresolved. Germline assignment: CDR1 MDHEN and CDR2 SYDVKM. The CDR3 length is 14 residues. The germline V and J ends were trimmed by 3 bases and 6 bases, with 11 bases remaining between them. Looking up the rest from reference TRBV28 and TRBJ2-2 gives the full variable domain: DVKVTQSSRYLVKRTGEKVFLECVQDMDHENMFWYRQDPGLGLRLIYFSYDVKMKEKGDIPEGYSVSREKKERFSLILESASTNQTSMYLCASSLVGIAGELFFGEGSRLTVL.